What follows are 30 T cell receptor beta chains derived from one specimen sequenced in a study of T cells after yellow fever vaccination. From the 5' RACE reads, TCRdb called clonotypes with MiXCR, one entry per CDR3 protein. This table holds tens of thousands of distinct CDR3 sequences, approximately 7.5% found once. The sequenced sample was CD8+ T cells sorted from PBMCs, obtained on the day of the yellow fever booster vaccination. These receptor sequences come from a man aged 25 to 40 who received the YFV17D yellow fever vaccine.

This clonotype has more than one count but fewer than ten. This chain connects TRBV4-2 to TRBJ2-5; 9 bases align to TRBD1. This CDR3 region has 16 residues. Germline V gene data show CDR1 as LGHNA and CDR2 as YNFKEQ. J gave up 5 bases and V 5 bases, and 12 bases lay outside the gene matches. The CDR3: CASSSGTGTLQETQYF. CDR3 DNA: TGTGCCAGCAGCTCCGGGACAGGGACACTACAGGAGACCCAGTACTTC.

The V call is TRBV12-3 or TRBV12-4, the J call TRBJ2-1, with D hard to call. This CDR3 comprises 15 residues. With 2 bases removed from V and 6 bases from J, the gap between germline ends came to 14 bases. CDR3 sequence (DNA): TGTGCCAGCAGTTTATCTGTTGGCCTCCTCAATGAGCAGTTCTTC. It translates to CASSLSVGLLNEQFF.

Of note for this clonotype: Compared with germline, one end of the junction differs, possibly owing to a read error. V and J are TRBV20-1 and TRBJ2-3; 7 bases are shared with TRBD1. The CDR3 is made up of 16 amino acids. Germline V lookup: CDR1 DFQATT, CDR2 SNEGSKA (reference sequence). Here the CDR3 DNA reads TGCTGTGCTAGAAATATACAGGGGAAAAGCACAGATACGCAGTATTTT. As protein: CCARNIQGKSTDTQYF.

This clonotype was detected a few times. This chain connects TRBV6-2 or TRBV6-3 to TRBJ2-1; TRBD2 aligns across 7 bases. The CDR3 runs to 18 residues. Germline CDR1 MNHEY, CDR2 SVGEGT. Trimming cost V 6 bases and J 1 base; bases outside gene matches: 15. CDR3 amino acids: CASSPPLGGPRSYNEQFF. The CDR3 coding sequence is TGTGCCAGCAGCCCCCCATTGGGAGGGCCCAGATCCTACAATGAGCAGTTCTTC.

There are a few counts of this clonotype. This chain uses TRBV20-1 with TRBJ1-5; D gene uncertain. The CDR3 is 17 residues long. Deletions cut 1 base from V and 0 bases from J, with 16 bases between. In germline, CDR1 is DFQATT, CDR2 SNEGSKA (reference sequence). The CDR3 bases are TGCAGTGCTAGAGCCGTCGGGGTGGAATATAGCAATCAGCCCCAGCATTTT. It specifies CSARAVGVEYSNQPQHF.

This chain joins TRBV5-1 and TRBJ2-1; 13 bases are a match to TRBD2. CDR1 and CDR2 from the germline V gene are SGHRS and YFSETQ. The V segment lost 1 base and the J segment 2 bases; nucleotides outside the gene matches: 15. CDR3 length: 21 amino acids. The CDR3 DNA is TGCGCCAGCAGCTTGTCTCCTTTCGGGACTAGCGGGAAGGCTACCTACAATGAGCAGTTCTTC. Amino acids: CASSLSPFGTSGKATYNEQFF.

This clonotype was seen a few times. The chain is built from TRBV19 and TRBJ2-3; a possible D gene is TRBD1 (5 bases). There are 15 residues in the CDR3. The germline V and J ends were trimmed by 7 bases and 2 bases, with 16 bases remaining between them. The germline V gene encodes CDR1 LNHDA and CDR2 SQIVND (reference sequence). Here the CDR3 reads CASNGAKGFTDTQYF. CDR3 nucleotides: TGTGCCAGTAATGGCGCCAAGGGGTTCACAGATACGCAGTATTTT.

This clonotype was seen more than once but under ten times. The V and J genes are TRBV27 and TRBJ2-1, with D tentatively TRBD2 (6 bases). V was pared by 5 bases and J by 9 bases, with 17 bases between. This CDR3 has 14 amino acids. Germline V lookup: CDR1 MNHEY, CDR2 SMNVEV (reference sequence). This CDR3 reads CASSPTSGRTEQFF. Written as DNA, the CDR3 is TGTGCCAGCAGTCCAACGAGCGGGCGCACTGAGCAGTTCTTC.

This clonotype turned up a few times. V usage is TRBV7-9 and J usage is TRBJ2-1, with a weak D call TRBD2 (5 bases). This CDR3 is built from 13 residues. CDR1 is SEHNR, CDR2 FQNEAQ, per germline (reference sequence). V dropped 5 bases and J dropped 6 bases, with 11 bases sitting between them. In DNA form, the CDR3 reads TGTGCCAGCAGCCTGGACTGGCGCAATGAGCAGTTCTTC. It yields the protein CASSLDWRNEQFF.

This clonotype was found many times. V is TRBV3-1 and J is TRBJ2-1; D may be TRBD1 or TRBD2 (6 bases each). V was shortened by 5 bases and J by 0 bases, with 17 bases between the two germline ends. Per germline, CDR1 LGHDT and CDR2 YNNKEL (reference sequence). The CDR3 runs 17 residues. The CDR3 nucleotides read TGTGCCAGCAGCGCGCAGAAGGGGGGACCCTCCTACAATGAGCAGTTCTTC. Amino acid sequence: CASSAQKGGPSYNEQFF.

V and J are TRBV4-3 and TRBJ2-2, with 7 bases matching TRBD1. The CDR3 is 16 amino acids. V was clipped by 2 bases and J by 4 bases; unmatched bases: 7. CDR1 is LGHNA, CDR2 YSLEER, per germline. CDR3 nucleotide sequence: TGCGCCAGCAGCCAACAGGGGACAGTGACCACCGGGGAGCTGTTTTTT. Protein product: CASSQQGTVTTGELFF.

The chain carries TRBV27 and TRBJ2-1; D is unresolved. V lost 2 bases and J lost 8, with 10 bases in between. The CDR3 sequence is 13 residues long. Germline-derived CDR1 and CDR2 are MNHEY and SMNVEV (reference sequence). For the CDR3, the DNA is TGTGCCAGCAGTTTACTCTTGGCAGATGAGCAGTTCTTC. It codes for CASSLLLADEQFF.

A remark on this clonotype: One end of the junction fails to match germline, which may point to a read error. This chain uses TRBV15 with TRBJ2-1; D ambiguous. The V gene's germline CDR1 is LNHNV and CDR2 YYDKDF (reference sequence). This CDR3 is built from 12 residues. The CDR3 protein is CASSSQTNEQFF. DNA of the CDR3: TGTGCCTCCAGCAGCCAGACTAATGAGCAGTTCTTC.

Only a few counts were recorded for this clonotype. V gene TRBV7-9 combines with J gene TRBJ2-7; 10 bases align to TRBD1. The CDR3 extends over 14 amino acids. Germline assignment: CDR1 SEHNR and CDR2 FQNEAQ (reference sequence). The J segment lost 5 bases and the V segment lost 4 bases, leaving 5 bases of the junction unmatched. The CDR3 region is CASSSRDRGHEQYF. The CDR3 DNA follows: TGTGCCAGCAGCTCCCGGGACAGGGGACACGAGCAGTACTTC.

In this sample, this clonotype turned up many times. This chain uses TRBV20-1 with TRBJ2-1; 8 nucleotides match TRBD2. V lost 7 bases to trimming and J lost 4 bases; unmatched junction nucleotides: 12. Germline CDR1 DFQATT, CDR2 SNEGSKA (reference sequence). This CDR3 contains 15 residues. CDR3 sequence reads: CSGIKAGAEYNEQFF. The DNA for the CDR3 is TGCAGTGGAATCAAAGCGGGAGCGGAGTACAATGAGCAGTTCTTC.

The chain employs TRBV30 and TRBJ2-7; 9 positions agree with TRBD1. CDR1 is GTSNPN and CDR2 is SVGIG in the germline V gene (reference sequence). V gave up 7 bases and J gave up 2 bases; unmatched junction bases: 9. This CDR3 comprises 14 residues. Here the CDR3 DNA reads TGTGCCTTGTTAAGGGACAGGGAGACCTACGAGCAGTACTTC. Its translation is CALLRDRETYEQYF.

This clonotype was observed a handful of times. The chain has TRBV12-3 or TRBV12-4 and TRBJ2-1; D unresolved. Trimming left V 8 bases short and J 4 bases short, with 9 bases between. This CDR3 comprises 12 residues. As DNA, the CDR3 is TGTGCCAGCGGAGTTGCTTACAATGAGCAGTTCTTC. Protein product: CASGVAYNEQFF.

This chain uses TRBV29-1 with TRBJ2-7; possibly TRBD2 for D (6 bases). Germline values: CDR1 SQVTM, CDR2 ANQGSEA. CDR3 length: 16 amino acids. Trimming took off 5 bases at V and 0 bases at J, with 20 bases between the two ends. The CDR3 bases are TGCAGCGTTTTTCTAGCGACCTCGAAGAGCTCCTACGAGCAGTACTTC. Residues: CSVFLATSKSSYEQYF.

This clonotype was observed many times. V and J are TRBV28 and TRBJ1-5; 9 positions agree with TRBD1. Germline assignment: CDR1 MDHEN and CDR2 SYDVKM. The CDR3 spans 17 residues. The V and J ends lost 4 bases and 5 bases, in that order; junction bases with no gene match: 12. Here the CDR3 reads CASSSPHRGLGDQPQHF. The DNA for the CDR3 is TGTGCCAGCAGTTCACCTCACAGGGGGCTGGGGGATCAGCCCCAGCATTTT.

This clonotype was recorded many times. The gene calls are TRBV20-1 and TRBJ2-7; 8 positions agree with TRBD2. The CDR3 consists of 13 residues. V lost 3 bases to trimming and J lost 2 bases; unmatched junction nucleotides: 3. CDR1 and CDR2 (germline): DFQATT, SNEGSKA (reference sequence). The CDR3 nucleotides read TGCAGTGCTAGCAGGACTAGCCCCTACGAGCAGTACTTC. It encodes CSASRTSPYEQYF.

This chain links TRBV12-3 or TRBV12-4 with TRBJ2-3, with TRBD1 as a possible D gene (6 bases). V gave up 3 bases and J gave up 4 bases, with 14 bases separating them. The CDR3 covers 15 residues. Here the CDR3 reads CASSFGVPGADTQYF. The CDR3 nucleotides read TGTGCCAGCAGTTTCGGGGTTCCAGGGGCAGATACGCAGTATTTT.

The chain combines TRBV3-1 with TRBJ2-3; 9 bases are a match to TRBD1. The germline V gene has CDR1 LGHDT and CDR2 YNNKEL (reference sequence). The CDR3 is 16 amino acids. With V trimmed by 5 bases and J by 2 bases, 8 bases remained unmatched. CDR3 sequence (DNA): TGTGCCAGCAGCGGTTGGGACAGGGCTCCCACAGATACGCAGTATTTT. Protein sequence: CASSGWDRAPTDTQYF.

The chain has TRBV7-9 and TRBJ2-7, with D perhaps matching TRBD1 (8 bases). The CDR3 spans 15 residues. Trimming left V 6 bases short and J 4 bases short, with 19 bases between. The germline CDR1 and CDR2 sequences are SEHNR and FQNEAQ (reference sequence). CDR3 nucleotide sequence: TGTGCCAGCAGGAAAGACAGGGGACTAATTTACGAGCAGTACTTC. This codes for CASRKDRGLIYEQYF.

This clonotype came up many times. The chain joins TRBV29-1 to TRBJ2-1; 8 bases are shared with TRBD2. Germline assignment: CDR1 SQVTM and CDR2 ANQGSEA. The trim removed 1 base at V and 10 bases at J, leaving 6 bases unmatched. This CDR3 is 13 amino acids long. CDR3 sequence (DNA): TGCAGCGTTGAAGCGGGAGGGCCGCGGGAGCAGTTCTTC. Amino acids: CSVEAGGPREQFF.

V usage is TRBV10-3 and J usage is TRBJ1-5, with D tentatively TRBD1 (5 bases). In germline, CDR1 is ENHRY, CDR2 SYGVKD. The CDR3 is 15 residues long. The V end was cut by 2 bases, the J end by 5 bases, with 13 bases between. The CDR3 nucleotides are TGTGCCATCAGTGAGGCGGGGGATATGGATCAGCCCCAGCATTTT. Translating it yields CAISEAGDMDQPQHF.

Many counts were recorded for this clonotype. The chain couples TRBV12-3 or TRBV12-4 to TRBJ2-3, with a weak D call TRBD1 (5 bases). The CDR3 runs to 14 residues. The V end was cut by 5 bases, the J end by 5 bases, with 14 bases between. The CDR3 nucleotides read TGTGCCAGCAGTCCCAGGGCAGTGGAAGATACGCAGTATTTT. As protein: CASSPRAVEDTQYF.

This chain connects TRBV6-1 to TRBJ2-3; TRBD1 might be the D (6 bases). Trimming took off 10 bases at V and 2 bases at J, with 16 bases between the two ends. The CDR3 is 14 amino acids. Germline V lookup: CDR1 MNHNS, CDR2 SASEGT. The CDR3 nucleotides read TGTGCCACCCAGGGGCGGATTTCCACAGATACGCAGTATTTT. It translates to CATQGRISTDTQYF.

CDR3 DNA: TGCAGCGTTGAACCCCAGGGGACCTACGAGCAGTACTTC. Protein product: CSVEPQGTYEQYF. The chain is built from TRBV29-1 and TRBJ2-7; possibly TRBD1 for D (6 bases). Germline V gene data show CDR1 as SQVTM and CDR2 as ANQGSEA. CDR3 length equals 13 residues. V was pared by 2 bases and J by 2 bases, with 10 bases between.

In this sample, this clonotype turned up a few times. The J gene is TRBJ2-1, the V gene TRBV4-3; D not resolved. Trimming took 0 bases from V and 0 from J, leaving 9 bases between them. In germline, CDR1 is LGHNA, CDR2 YSLEER. The CDR3 is 16 amino acids. The CDR3 region has the DNA TGCGCCAGCAGCCAAGAAATACGCGGCTCCTACAATGAGCAGTTCTTC. Amino acid sequence: CASSQEIRGSYNEQFF.

This clonotype was detected a few times. V is TRBV20-1 and J is TRBJ2-1; 11 bases match TRBD1. Germline lookup yields CDR1 DFQATT and CDR2 SNEGSKA (reference sequence). The CDR3 is 16 residues long. V lost 4 bases to trimming and J lost 7 bases; unmatched junction nucleotides: 12. CDR3 protein: CSATAPVGTGGNEQFF. The CDR3 nucleotides are TGCAGTGCTACCGCACCAGTCGGGACAGGGGGTAATGAGCAGTTCTTC.